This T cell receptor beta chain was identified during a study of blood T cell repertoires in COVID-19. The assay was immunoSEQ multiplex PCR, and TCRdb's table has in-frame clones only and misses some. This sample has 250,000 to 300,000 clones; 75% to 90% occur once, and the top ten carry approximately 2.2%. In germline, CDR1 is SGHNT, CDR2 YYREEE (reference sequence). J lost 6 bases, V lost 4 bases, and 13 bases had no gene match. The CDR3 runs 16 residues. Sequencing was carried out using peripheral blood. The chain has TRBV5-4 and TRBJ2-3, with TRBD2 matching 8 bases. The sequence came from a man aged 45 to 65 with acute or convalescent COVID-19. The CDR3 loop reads CASSPTGGGPPDTQYF. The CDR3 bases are TGTGCCAGCAGCCCTACTGGCGGGGGGCCTCCCGATACGCAGTATTTT.